This T cell receptor beta chain was identified in a study of cytomegalovirus exposure and HLA in healthy donors. Study background: Among fewer than 500 genotyped donors, around 81% fell in the Caucasian-associated ancestry cluster.

The PCR was carried out with 60 Vbeta primers and 13 Jbeta primers. Some clones are missing from TCRdb's copy, which holds only in-frame ones; the method was immunoSEQ multiplex PCR. The sample records about 190,000 clones, roughly 80% being singletons. Germline values: CDR1 LNHDA, CDR2 SQIVND (reference sequence). V gave up 3 bases and J gave up 6 bases, with 11 bases separating them. The CDR3 is made up of 13 amino acids. The study's findings and limits: According to the study, roughly 160 TCR beta chains were cytomegalovirus-associated. For most TCR sequences rarity was the rule, although some public TCRs occurred in many donors. Per a prior analysis, the majority of TCR beta V segments were productive roughly 87% or roughly 30% of the time.

Turning to this clone: Its antigen is unidentified.

The sequencing input was PBMCs. The chain couples TRBV19 to TRBJ1-2; D not resolved. This TCR was recovered from a woman in her twenties or thirties in good health and CMV-seropositive. The CDR3 protein is CASSMRRVDGYTF. The CDR3 coding sequence is TGTGCCAGTAGTATGAGGAGGGTTGATGGCTACACCTTC.